Listed below are T cell receptor beta chains from one sample, sequenced in a study of technical replicates of blood from a handful of donors. Sequencing was performed with immunoSEQ multiplex PCR; in TCRdb, only in-frame clones are kept and a portion is missing. Of 60,000 or so clones in the sample, around 87% were seen once. Material: PBMCs. The source is a human donor in good health. Some clones in this sample may be carry-over from other donors' samples. CDR3s leave out the opening cysteine and the closing phenylalanine or tryptophan. Each record gives: clone size, V gene, J gene, CDR3 protein. Rows may omit the clone size; those that give it use once, few, many or a size class.

clone_size: -; v_call: TRBV2; j_call: TRBJ2-5; cdr3_aa: ASSRGYQETQY
clone_size: -; v_call: TRBV6-6; j_call: TRBJ1-4; cdr3_aa: ASSMVAEKLF
clone_size: -; v_call: TRBV5-1; j_call: TRBJ2-7; cdr3_aa: ASSLRGQAGSYEQY
clone_size: many; v_call: TRBV18; j_call: TRBJ2-1; cdr3_aa: ASSPKGLAGSYNEQF
clone_size: -; v_call: TRBV18; j_call: TRBJ2-7; cdr3_aa: ASSPSQGGFYEQY
clone_size: -; v_call: TRBV9; j_call: TRBJ2-3; cdr3_aa: ASSVWGGPADTQY
clone_size: -; v_call: TRBV9; j_call: TRBJ1-2; cdr3_aa: ASSGIHRVGYT
clone_size: few; v_call: TRBV15; j_call: TRBJ2-1; cdr3_aa: ATSREVVGLYNEQF
clone_size: -; v_call: TRBV7-7; j_call: TRBJ2-5; cdr3_aa: ASSFLAGGPETQY
clone_size: -; v_call: TRBV5-4; j_call: TRBJ1-1; cdr3_aa: ASSPGPAGNTEAF
clone_size: -; v_call: TRBV12-5; j_call: TRBJ1-1; cdr3_aa: ASGLGQANTEAF
clone_size: -; v_call: TRBV4-1; j_call: TRBJ1-2; cdr3_aa: ASSQTSGNYGYT
clone_size: -; v_call: TRBV4-3; j_call: TRBJ1-6; cdr3_aa: ASSQDGGGAGNSPLH
clone_size: -; v_call: TRBV7-2; j_call: TRBJ1-5; cdr3_aa: ASSGEGTGSNQPQH
clone_size: -; v_call: TRBV15; j_call: TRBJ2-1; cdr3_aa: ATRPAEGFDNEQF
clone_size: -; v_call: TRBV6-5; j_call: TRBJ1-4; cdr3_aa: ASSYSGGSEKLF
clone_size: -; v_call: TRBV12-5; j_call: TRBJ2-7; cdr3_aa: ASGGQRSYEQY
clone_size: -; v_call: TRBV5-1; j_call: TRBJ2-5; cdr3_aa: ASSYRTSGGQETQY
clone_size: few; v_call: TRBV4-3; j_call: TRBJ1-5; cdr3_aa: ASSQGQSNQPQH
clone_size: -; v_call: TRBV29-1; j_call: TRBJ2-5; cdr3_aa: SVAGIQETQY
clone_size: -; v_call: TRBV4-3; j_call: TRBJ1-2; cdr3_aa: ASSKTQGYYGYT
clone_size: -; v_call: TRBV10-3; j_call: TRBJ2-7; cdr3_aa: AISEGQASIYEQY
clone_size: -; v_call: TRBV13; j_call: TRBJ2-7; cdr3_aa: ASSLAGGSVAAGPYEQY
clone_size: -; v_call: TRBV2; j_call: TRBJ2-7; cdr3_aa: ASSFTAYEQY
clone_size: -; v_call: TRBV7-2; j_call: TRBJ2-4; cdr3_aa: ASSTGQATNIQY
clone_size: medium-sized; v_call: TRBV7-3; j_call: TRBJ2-7; cdr3_aa: ASSYKTSGKSYEQY
clone_size: -; v_call: TRBV19; j_call: TRBJ2-3; cdr3_aa: ASSSYSADTQY
clone_size: -; v_call: TRBV27; j_call: TRBJ2-2; cdr3_aa: ASSIDRNTGELF
clone_size: -; v_call: TRBV7-2; j_call: TRBJ2-7; cdr3_aa: ASSSSGYSYEQY
clone_size: -; v_call: TRBV5-4; j_call: TRBJ2-2; cdr3_aa: ASSLRSGQGAQTGELF
clone_size: -; v_call: TRBV7-2; j_call: TRBJ1-2; cdr3_aa: ASSQTGPYGYT
clone_size: -; v_call: TRBV7-3; j_call: TRBJ2-2; cdr3_aa: ASRRTSGGTDTGELF
clone_size: -; v_call: TRBV5-6; j_call: TRBJ2-1; cdr3_aa: ASSLWVAGYNEQF
clone_size: -; v_call: TRBV18; j_call: TRBJ2-3; cdr3_aa: ASSPAGGGTDTQY
clone_size: -; v_call: TRBV7-9; j_call: TRBJ1-2; cdr3_aa: ASSLVEANYGYT
clone_size: -; v_call: TRBV7-9; j_call: TRBJ2-3; cdr3_aa: ASSWGQGSFADTQY
clone_size: -; v_call: TRBV19; j_call: TRBJ2-7; cdr3_aa: ASSPSFGFEQY
clone_size: -; v_call: TRBV18; j_call: TRBJ2-7; cdr3_aa: ASSLQGRNTYEQY
clone_size: -; v_call: TRBV7-9; j_call: TRBJ2-5; cdr3_aa: ASSPRTSRRETQY
clone_size: -; v_call: TRBV27; j_call: TRBJ1-2; cdr3_aa: ASSLFQGNYGYT
clone_size: -; v_call: TRBV5-6; j_call: TRBJ1-1; cdr3_aa: ASSLEQGGGMNTEAF